This TCR beta chain was sequenced for a study of shared clonotypes between healthy human individuals. Overall study context: Researchers drew samples from a couple of women and three men aged 18 to 49. Regarding the study as a whole: Exclusively blood specimens were collected; tissue repertoires likely differ.

Replicate PCRs run on sorted subsets employed about 220 ng DNA, approximately 30,000 T cell genomes. Here immunoSEQ multiplex PCR was the method, and the copy in TCRdb shows in-frame clones only, minus some. The sample carries some 2.1 million clones, roughly 94% recorded once. CD45RA-negative memory and CD45RA+ naive subsets were split from the CD4+ cells. CDR1 MGHDK and CDR2 SYGVNS come from the germline V gene. The ends were cut back, 5 bases at V and 2 bases at J, with 15 bases in the middle. The length of the CDR3 is 16 residues. On this clone: What it recognizes is unknown.

The chain combines TRBV25-1 with TRBJ2-2; D tentatively fits TRBD1 or TRBD2 (5 bases each). The sequencing input was naive CD4+ T cells sorted from blood. Subset specified: CD45RA+ positively selected. The sequence was obtained from a man younger than 35 in good health. CDR3 DNA: TGTGCCAGCAGTTCGACAAGGGGACGCAACACCGGGGAGCTGTTTTTT. Translation: CASSSTRGRNTGELFF.